The 10 T cell receptor beta chains reported below all come from one sample, sequenced in a study of T cell responses to AZD1222 COVID-19 vaccine. The assay was immunoSEQ multiplex PCR, and TCRdb's table has in-frame clones only and misses some. The sample includes some 130,000 clones, roughly 91% seen only once; the top ten take under 1.2%. The specimen comprised peripheral blood, sampled 28 days after the second AZD1222 dose. The receptors here all came from an adult who received the AZD1222 COVID-19 vaccine.

The gene calls are TRBV7-6 and TRBJ1-6; possibly TRBD1 for D (5 bases). The germline gives CDR1 SGHVS, CDR2 FNYEAQ. V was pared by 4 bases and J by 9 bases, with 19 bases between. This CDR3 spans 16 amino acids. The CDR3 region has the DNA TGTGCCAGCAGCTCATTAACTCAGGGTTCTGGTTCACCCCTCCACTTT. It encodes CASSSLTQGSGSPLHF.

CDR3 amino acids: CASSSPRVTDTQYF. CDR3 sequence (DNA): TGTGCCAGTAGCAGTCCAAGGGTCACAGATACGCAGTATTTT. The J gene is TRBJ2-3, the V gene TRBV19, with D hard to call. Germline CDR1 is LNHDA and CDR2 is SQIVND (reference sequence). The V end was cut by 6 bases, the J end by 2 bases, with 12 bases between. The CDR3 extends over 14 amino acids.

The chain is built from TRBV5-1 and TRBJ2-2, with 9 bases matching TRBD2. V shed 0 bases and J 7 bases; nucleotides not matched to a gene: 10. The CDR3 consists of 17 residues. Germline V gene sequence: CDR1 SGHRS, CDR2 YFSETQ. The CDR3 here is CASSLARLAGSIGELFF. The CDR3 coding sequence is TGCGCCAGCAGCTTGGCCCGGCTAGCGGGAAGTATCGGGGAGCTGTTTTTT.

The chain recombines TRBV30 with TRBJ1-3; D uncertain. Germline V gene data show CDR1 as GTSNPN and CDR2 as SVGIG (reference sequence). V was pared by 1 base and J by 4 bases, with 5 bases between. The CDR3 has 12 residues. The CDR3 region is CAWSGPGNTIYF. The CDR3 bases are TGTGCCTGGAGTGGCCCAGGAAACACCATATATTTT.

This chain uses TRBV21-1 with TRBJ2-3; TRBD1, as called in the table, went unchecked against the DNA. TRBV21-1 is deemed a pseudogene. This CDR3 contains 16 residues. In DNA, the CDR3 is TGTGCCAGCAGCCCCCCCCGACAGGGGCGCACAGATACGCAGTATTTT. It is translated as CASSPPRQGRTDTQYF.

The V and J genes are TRBV7-3 and TRBJ1-1; D uncertain. The germline V and J ends were trimmed by 4 bases and 1 base, with 7 bases remaining between them. Germline CDR1 is SGHTA and CDR2 is FQGTGA. The CDR3 length is 13 residues. The CDR3 nucleotides read TGTGCCAGCAGCTCCCAGCCGAACACTGAAGCTTTCTTT. Protein product: CASSSQPNTEAFF.

This rearrangement joins TRBV4-1 to TRBJ2-2; possibly TRBD1 for D (6 bases). This CDR3 contains 16 residues. CDR1 is MGHRA, CDR2 YSYEKL, per germline. The V end lost 3 bases, the J end lost 3 bases, and 14 bases lay between the germline ends. The CDR3 region has the DNA TGCGCCAGCAGCCACCCCACGGACAGATACACCGGGGAGCTGTTTTTT. It codes for CASSHPTDRYTGELFF.

This rearrangement joins TRBV7-3 to TRBJ2-2; 9 bases are a match to TRBD2. V lost 5 bases, J lost 8 bases, and 12 bases stayed unmatched. Looked up from germline, CDR1 is SGHTA and CDR2 is FQGTGA. The CDR3 has 16 amino acids. The CDR3 loop is CASSPGGRGHQGELFF. DNA of the CDR3: TGTGCCAGCAGCCCCGGCGGGAGGGGGCATCAGGGGGAGCTGTTTTTT.

The V and J genes are TRBV28 and TRBJ1-5; no firm D call. CDR3 size: 20 residues. Germline V gene data show CDR1 as MDHEN and CDR2 as SYDVKM. Trimming shortened V by 6 bases and J by 2 bases, and 29 bases separated the two germline ends. The DNA of the CDR3 is TGTGCCAGCAGCCGCCTCCCGTGGGAACCAACTGTGAGGGGCAATCAGCCCCAGCATTTT. Protein product: CASSRLPWEPTVRGNQPQHF.

The rearrangement joins TRBV27 to TRBJ1-4; TRBD1 matches 8 bases. Germline V gene sequence: CDR1 MNHEY, CDR2 SMNVEV (reference sequence). The length of the CDR3 is 15 residues. Unmatched junction bases numbered 2, after V lost 5 bases and J lost 0 bases. The CDR3 reads CASSAQGATNEKLFF. The CDR3 nucleotides read TGTGCCAGCAGTGCACAGGGGGCAACTAATGAAAAACTGTTTTTT.